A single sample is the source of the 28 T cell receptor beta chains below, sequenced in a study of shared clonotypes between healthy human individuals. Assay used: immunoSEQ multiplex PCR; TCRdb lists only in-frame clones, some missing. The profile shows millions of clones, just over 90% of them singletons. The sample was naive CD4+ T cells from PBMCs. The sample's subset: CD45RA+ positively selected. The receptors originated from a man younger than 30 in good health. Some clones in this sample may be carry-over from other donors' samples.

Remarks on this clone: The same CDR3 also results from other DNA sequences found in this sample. In DNA form, the CDR3 reads TGCGCCAGCAGCCGGGGGGCGAACACTGAAGCTTTCTTT. Translation: CASSRGANTEAFF. The chain couples TRBV5-1 to TRBJ1-1, with D possibly TRBD1 on 6 matching bases. Germline CDR1 SGHRS, CDR2 YFSETQ. The V and J ends lost 4 bases and 1 base respectively, with 8 bases between them. This CDR3 contains 13 residues.

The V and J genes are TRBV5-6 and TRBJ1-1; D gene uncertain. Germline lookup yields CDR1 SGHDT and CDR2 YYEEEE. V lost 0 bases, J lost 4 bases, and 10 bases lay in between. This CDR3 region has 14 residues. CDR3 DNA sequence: TGTGCCAGCAGCTTGGGGGCTGGTTCCACTGAAGCTTTCTTT. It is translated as CASSLGAGSTEAFF.

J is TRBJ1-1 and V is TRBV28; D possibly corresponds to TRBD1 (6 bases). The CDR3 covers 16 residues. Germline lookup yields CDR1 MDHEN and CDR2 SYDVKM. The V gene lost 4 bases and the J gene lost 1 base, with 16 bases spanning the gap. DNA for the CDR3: TGTGCCAGCAGTTACTCTTTGGGACAAGAGAACACTGAAGCTTTCTTT. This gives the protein CASSYSLGQENTEAFF. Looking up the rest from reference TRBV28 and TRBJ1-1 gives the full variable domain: DVKVTQSSRYLVKRTGEKVFLECVQDMDHENMFWYRQDPGLGLRLIYFSYDVKMKEKGDIPEGYSVSREKKERFSLILESASTNQTSMYLCASSYSLGQENTEAFFGQGTRLTVV.

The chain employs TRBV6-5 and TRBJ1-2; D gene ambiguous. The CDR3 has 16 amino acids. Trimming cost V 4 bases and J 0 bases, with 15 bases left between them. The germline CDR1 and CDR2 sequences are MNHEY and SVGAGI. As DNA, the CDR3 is TGTGCCAGCAGTTCAGGCCAGTCGGGCCCTAACTATGGCTACACCTTC. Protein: CASSSGQSGPNYGYTF.

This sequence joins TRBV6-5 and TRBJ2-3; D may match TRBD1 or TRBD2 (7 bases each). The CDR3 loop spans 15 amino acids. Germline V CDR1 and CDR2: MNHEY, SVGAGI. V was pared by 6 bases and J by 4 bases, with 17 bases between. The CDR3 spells CASRPDREGADTQYF. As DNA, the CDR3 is TGTGCCAGCAGACCAGACAGGGAGGGCGCAGATACGCAGTATTTT.

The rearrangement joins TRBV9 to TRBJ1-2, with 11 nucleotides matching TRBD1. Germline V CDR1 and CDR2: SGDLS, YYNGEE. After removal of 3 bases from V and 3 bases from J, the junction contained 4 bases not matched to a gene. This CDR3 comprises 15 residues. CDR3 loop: CASSAGQGAYYGYTF. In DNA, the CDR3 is TGTGCCAGCAGCGCCGGACAGGGGGCCTACTATGGCTACACCTTC.

In DNA form, the CDR3 reads TGTGCCTGGAGTCCCTCCGAAGAGCAGTACTTC. It translates to CAWSPSEEQYF. V gene TRBV30 combines with J gene TRBJ2-7; the D is unclear. Trimming removed 2 bases from V and 7 bases from J, with 9 bases in between. Per germline, CDR1 GTSNPN and CDR2 SVGIG (reference sequence). The CDR3 totals 11 residues.

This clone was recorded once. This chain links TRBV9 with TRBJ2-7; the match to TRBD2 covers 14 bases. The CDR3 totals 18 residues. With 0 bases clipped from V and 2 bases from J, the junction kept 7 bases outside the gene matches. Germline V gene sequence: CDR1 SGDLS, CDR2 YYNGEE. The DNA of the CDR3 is TGTGCCAGCAGCGTAGCGGTGGGGACTAGCGGGAGTACCTACGAGCAGTACTTC. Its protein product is CASSVAVGTSGSTYEQYF.

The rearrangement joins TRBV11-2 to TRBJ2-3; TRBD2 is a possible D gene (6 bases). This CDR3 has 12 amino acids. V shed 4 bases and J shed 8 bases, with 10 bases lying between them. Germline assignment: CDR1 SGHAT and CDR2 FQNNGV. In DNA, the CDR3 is TGTGCCAGCAGCTACCCGGGAGCTACGCAGTATTTT. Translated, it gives CASSYPGATQYF.

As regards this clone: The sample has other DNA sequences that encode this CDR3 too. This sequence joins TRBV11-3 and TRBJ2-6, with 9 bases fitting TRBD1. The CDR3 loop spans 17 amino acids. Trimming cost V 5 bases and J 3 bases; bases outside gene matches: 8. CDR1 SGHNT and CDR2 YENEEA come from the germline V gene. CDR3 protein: CASSPGTGLSGANVLTF. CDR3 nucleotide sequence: TGTGCCAGCAGCCCCGGGACAGGGTTGAGTGGGGCCAACGTCCTGACTTTC.

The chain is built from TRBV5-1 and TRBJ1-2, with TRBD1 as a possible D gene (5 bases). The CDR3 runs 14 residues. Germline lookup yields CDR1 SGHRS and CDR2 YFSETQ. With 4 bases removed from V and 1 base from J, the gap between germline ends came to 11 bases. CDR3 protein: CASSPAGVNYGYTF. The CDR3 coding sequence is TGCGCCAGCAGCCCTGCGGGGGTTAACTATGGCTACACCTTC. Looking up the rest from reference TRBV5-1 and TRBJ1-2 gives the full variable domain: KAGVTQTPRYLIKTRGQQVTLSCSPISGHRSVSWYQQTPGQGLQFLFEYFSETQRNKGNFPGRFSGRQFSNSRSEMNVSTLELGDSALYLCASSPAGVNYGYTFGSGTRLTVV.

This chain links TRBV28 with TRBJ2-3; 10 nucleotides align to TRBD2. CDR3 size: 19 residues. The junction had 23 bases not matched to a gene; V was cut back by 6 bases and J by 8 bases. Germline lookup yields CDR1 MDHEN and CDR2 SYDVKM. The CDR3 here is CASSPTGGEAGGPSGTQYF. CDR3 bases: TGTGCCAGCAGCCCCACTGGGGGGGAAGCGGGAGGGCCTTCTGGTACGCAGTATTTT.

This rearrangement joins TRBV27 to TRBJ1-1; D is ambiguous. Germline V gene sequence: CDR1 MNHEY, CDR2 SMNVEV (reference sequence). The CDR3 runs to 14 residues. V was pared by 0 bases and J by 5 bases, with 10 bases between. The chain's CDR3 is CASSLSAVHTEAFF. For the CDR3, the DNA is TGTGCCAGCAGTTTATCGGCAGTACATACTGAAGCTTTCTTT.

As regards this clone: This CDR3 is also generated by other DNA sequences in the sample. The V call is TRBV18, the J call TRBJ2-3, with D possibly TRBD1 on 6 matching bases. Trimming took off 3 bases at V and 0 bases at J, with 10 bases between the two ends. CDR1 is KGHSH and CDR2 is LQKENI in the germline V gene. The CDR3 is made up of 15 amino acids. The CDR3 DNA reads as TGTGCCAGCTCACCTCAGGGGTTGAGCACAGATACGCAGTATTTT. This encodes CASSPQGLSTDTQYF.

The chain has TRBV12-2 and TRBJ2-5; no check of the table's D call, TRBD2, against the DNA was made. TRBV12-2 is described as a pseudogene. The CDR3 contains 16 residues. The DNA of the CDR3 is TGTGCAAGTCGCCAATATAGCGGGAGAGAAACAGAGACCCAGTACTTC. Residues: CASRQYSGRETETQYF.

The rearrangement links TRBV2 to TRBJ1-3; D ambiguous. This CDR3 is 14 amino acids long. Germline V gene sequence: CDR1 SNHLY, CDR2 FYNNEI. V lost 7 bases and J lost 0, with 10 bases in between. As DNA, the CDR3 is TGTGCCAGCACTAGGCAGGACTCTGGAAACACCATATATTTT. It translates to CASTRQDSGNTIYF.

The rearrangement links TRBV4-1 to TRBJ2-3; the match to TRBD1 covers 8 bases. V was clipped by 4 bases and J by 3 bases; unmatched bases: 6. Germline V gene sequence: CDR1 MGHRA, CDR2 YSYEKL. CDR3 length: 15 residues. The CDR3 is CASSPRTGPTDTQYF. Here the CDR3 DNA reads TGCGCCAGCAGCCCCCGGACAGGGCCAACAGATACGCAGTATTTT.

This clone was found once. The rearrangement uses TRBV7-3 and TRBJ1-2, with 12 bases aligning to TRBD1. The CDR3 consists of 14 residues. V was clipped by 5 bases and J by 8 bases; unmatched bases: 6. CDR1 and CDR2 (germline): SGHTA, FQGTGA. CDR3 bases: TGTGCCAGCAGCGTAGCCGGGACAGGGGGCGGCTACACCTTC. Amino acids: CASSVAGTGGGYTF.

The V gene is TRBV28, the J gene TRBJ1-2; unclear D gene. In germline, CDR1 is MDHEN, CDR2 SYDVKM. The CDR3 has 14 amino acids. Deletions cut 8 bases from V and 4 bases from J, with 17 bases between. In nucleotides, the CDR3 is TGTGCCAGCTCCCCCGTGTGGCCCGTCTATGGCTACACCTTC. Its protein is CASSPVWPVYGYTF.

CDR3 protein: CASSTVAGKGEQYF. The CDR3 DNA sequence: TGTGCCAGTAGTACCGTTGCGGGGAAAGGTGAGCAGTACTTC. This sequence joins TRBV19 and TRBJ2-7; D is perhaps TRBD2 (6 bases). Between the trimmed V and J ends, which lost 4 bases and 7 bases, there was a span of 17 bases. Per germline, CDR1 LNHDA and CDR2 SQIVND (reference sequence). This CDR3 is built from 14 residues.

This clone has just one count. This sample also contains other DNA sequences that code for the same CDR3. The CDR3 sequence is CASSYSPASGNTIYF. DNA of the CDR3: TGTGCCAGCAGTTACTCTCCGGCCTCTGGAAACACCATATATTTT. The chain recombines TRBV6-5 with TRBJ1-3; D uncertain. V lost 0 bases and J lost 0, with 6 bases in between. Germline V gene lookup returns CDR1 MNHEY and CDR2 SVGAGI. This CDR3 contains 15 residues.

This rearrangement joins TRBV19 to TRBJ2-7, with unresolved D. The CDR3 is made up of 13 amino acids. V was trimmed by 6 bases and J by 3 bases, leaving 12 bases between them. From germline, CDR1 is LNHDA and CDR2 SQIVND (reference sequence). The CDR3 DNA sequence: TGTGCCAGTAGCCGCCAGCCCCTCTACGAGCAGTACTTC. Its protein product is CASSRQPLYEQYF.

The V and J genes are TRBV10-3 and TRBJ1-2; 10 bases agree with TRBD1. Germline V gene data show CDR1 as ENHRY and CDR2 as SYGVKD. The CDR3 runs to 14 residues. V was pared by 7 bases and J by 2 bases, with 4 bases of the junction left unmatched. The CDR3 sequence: CAINRDRGNYGYTF. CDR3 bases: TGTGCCATCAACCGGGACAGGGGAAACTATGGCTACACCTTC.

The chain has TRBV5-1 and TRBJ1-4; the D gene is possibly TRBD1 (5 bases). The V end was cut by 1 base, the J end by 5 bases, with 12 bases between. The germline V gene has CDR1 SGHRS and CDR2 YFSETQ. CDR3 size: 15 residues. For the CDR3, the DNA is TGCGCCAGCAGCTTGATCGGGGCCCCCAATGAAAAACTGTTTTTT. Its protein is CASSLIGAPNEKLFF. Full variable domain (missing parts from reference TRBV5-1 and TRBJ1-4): KAGVTQTPRYLIKTRGQQVTLSCSPISGHRSVSWYQQTPGQGLQFLFEYFSETQRNKGNFPGRFSGRQFSNSRSEMNVSTLELGDSALYLCASSLIGAPNEKLFFGSGTQLSVL.

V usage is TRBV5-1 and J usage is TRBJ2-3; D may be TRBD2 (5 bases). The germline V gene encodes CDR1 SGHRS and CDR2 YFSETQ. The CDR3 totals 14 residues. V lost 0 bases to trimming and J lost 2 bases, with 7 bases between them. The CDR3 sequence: CASSLAGNTDTQYF. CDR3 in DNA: TGCGCCAGCAGCTTGGCGGGGAACACAGATACGCAGTATTTT.

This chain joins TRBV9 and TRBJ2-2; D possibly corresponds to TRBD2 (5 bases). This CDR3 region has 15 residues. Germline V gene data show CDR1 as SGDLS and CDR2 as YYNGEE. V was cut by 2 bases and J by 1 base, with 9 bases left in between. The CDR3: CASSVFSENTGELFF. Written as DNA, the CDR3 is TGTGCCAGCAGCGTTTTTAGCGAGAACACCGGGGAGCTGTTTTTT.

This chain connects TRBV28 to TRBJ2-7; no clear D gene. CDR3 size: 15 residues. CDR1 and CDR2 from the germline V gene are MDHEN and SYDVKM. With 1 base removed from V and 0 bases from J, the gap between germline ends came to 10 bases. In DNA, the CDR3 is TGTGCCAGCAGTTTATCGGGCGATTTCTCCTACGAGCAGTACTTC. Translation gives CASSLSGDFSYEQYF.

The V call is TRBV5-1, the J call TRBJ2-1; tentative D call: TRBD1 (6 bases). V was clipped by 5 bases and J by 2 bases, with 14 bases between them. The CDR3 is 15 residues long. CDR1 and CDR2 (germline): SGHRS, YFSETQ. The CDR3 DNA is TGCGCCAGCAGTCCTTCAGGGGCGGCCTACAATGAGCAGTTCTTC. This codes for CASSPSGAAYNEQFF.